A single sample gave rise to the 16 T cell receptor beta chains below, sequenced in a study of early stage breast cancer tumors. The assay was immunoSEQ multiplex PCR, and TCRdb's table has in-frame clones only and misses some. The table lists about 11,000 clones, about 78% of them singletons. The sequenced sample was breast tumor tissue. Source of these receptors: a person aged 35-55 years with breast cancer.

The gene calls are TRBV10-2 and TRBJ2-1; 12 positions agree with TRBD2. Germline V gives CDR1 WSHSY, CDR2 SAAADI. V lost 5 bases and J lost 9; bases outside the gene matches: 11. This CDR3 has 16 residues. The CDR3 is CASSRRTSGTSGEQFF. The CDR3 coding sequence is TGCGCCAGCAGTCGCCGGACTAGCGGGACCTCTGGTGAGCAGTTCTTC.

DNA of the CDR3: TGCAGCGTTGACATGGCTGAATATGGGTCGAATGAGCAGTTCTTC. Protein: CSVDMAEYGSNEQFF. The chain uses TRBV29-1 and TRBJ2-1, with D uncertain. Germline V gene sequence: CDR1 SQVTM, CDR2 ANQGSEA. The V and J ends lost 3 bases and 7 bases respectively, with 19 bases between them. The CDR3 sequence is 15 residues long.

The CDR3 sequence: CASSLGGEVGYTF. In nucleotides, the CDR3 is TGTGCCAGCAGCTTGGGAGGGGAGGTTGGCTACACCTTC. This chain uses TRBV5-5 with TRBJ1-2; TRBD1 is a possible D gene (5 bases). Germline V gene lookup returns CDR1 SGHKS and CDR2 YYEKEE (reference sequence). The CDR3 totals 13 residues. The V gene lost 0 bases and the J gene lost 7 bases, with 10 bases spanning the gap.

The chain joins TRBV9 to TRBJ2-1, with 13 bases aligning to TRBD2. Trimming cost V 1 base and J 9 bases; bases outside gene matches: 13. From germline, CDR1 is SGDLS and CDR2 YYNGEE. This CDR3 has 18 residues. This CDR3 is CASSVRGDVGLAGVEQFF. DNA of the CDR3: TGTGCCAGCAGCGTAAGAGGGGACGTAGGACTAGCGGGAGTTGAGCAGTTCTTC.

The V gene is TRBV10-2, the J gene TRBJ1-4; possibly TRBD1 for D (5 bases). Germline lookup yields CDR1 WSHSY and CDR2 SAAADI. The CDR3 extends over 13 amino acids. V was shortened by 7 bases and J by 8 bases, with 14 bases between the two germline ends. The CDR3 DNA sequence: TGCGCCAGCACGGAAGGGGTTAGGGAAAAACTGTTTTTT. This translates into CASTEGVREKLFF.

The chain couples TRBV30 to TRBJ2-6; D possibly uses TRBD1 or TRBD2 (5 bases each). This CDR3 contains 15 residues. V lost 0 bases and J lost 1, with 7 bases in between. Looked up from germline, CDR1 is GTSNPN and CDR2 is SVGIG (reference sequence). CDR3 sequence: CAWSVGVSGANVLTF. CDR3 coding DNA: TGTGCCTGGAGTGTGGGGGTATCTGGGGCCAACGTCCTGACTTTC.

This sequence joins TRBV6-1 and TRBJ2-1, with 10 bases matching TRBD2. The CDR3 is 15 amino acids. V trimming: 5 bases; J trimming: 2 bases; junction bases outside the gene matches: 3. Germline-derived CDR1 and CDR2 are MNHNS and SASEGT. The CDR3 nucleotides read TGTGCCAGCAGTTTTAGCGGGAGGCCCTACAATGAGCAGTTCTTC. It yields the protein CASSFSGRPYNEQFF.

This clone appeared a few times. This chain connects TRBV11-2 to TRBJ1-2, with TRBD1 as a possible D gene (5 bases). The germline V and J ends were trimmed by 1 base and 0 bases, with 12 bases remaining between them. Germline CDR1 reads SGHAT; CDR2 reads FQNNGV. This CDR3 spans 16 amino acids. The CDR3 loop is CASSLASQGTNYGYTF. As DNA, the CDR3 is TGTGCCAGCAGCTTAGCGTCGCAGGGTACTAACTATGGCTACACCTTC.

This clone came up a few times. The chain couples TRBV4-1 to TRBJ1-2; D unclear. Trimming took 3 bases from V and 2 from J, leaving 13 bases between them. CDR1 is MGHRA, CDR2 YSYEKL, per germline. The CDR3 length is 15 residues. This CDR3 is CASSHPSFFNYGYTF. The CDR3 DNA reads as TGCGCCAGCAGCCACCCATCTTTCTTCAACTATGGCTACACCTTC.

This clone was seen a handful of times. The chain joins TRBV10-3 to TRBJ1-2; D is perhaps TRBD1 (5 bases). The V end lost 5 bases, the J end lost 3 bases, and 7 bases lay between the germline ends. The length of the CDR3 is 12 residues. CDR1 and CDR2 from the germline V gene are ENHRY and SYGVKD. The CDR3 nucleotides read TGTGCCATCAGTCCGGGGGACTATGGCTACACCTTC. Residues: CAISPGDYGYTF.

The CDR3 bases are TGTGCCATCACGGGACAGGGGGTCTCTGGCTACACCTTC. Protein sequence: CAITGQGVSGYTF. The chain joins TRBV10-3 to TRBJ1-2, with 11 bases that match TRBD1. V was pared by 7 bases and J by 7 bases, with 5 bases of the junction left unmatched. CDR1 is ENHRY, CDR2 SYGVKD, per germline. The CDR3 contains 13 residues.

The chain uses TRBV10-3 and TRBJ1-5, with 7 bases fitting TRBD1. V gave up 10 bases and J gave up 5 bases; unmatched junction bases: 11. CDR1 and CDR2 from the germline V gene are ENHRY and SYGVKD. CDR3 size: 14 residues. The CDR3 DNA reads as TGTGCCACCACCGACAGGGAAAGGGATCAGCCCCAGCATTTT. It encodes CATTDRERDQPQHF.

In this sample, this clone is medium-sized. The chain recombines TRBV27 with TRBJ2-5; no clear D gene. The CDR3 spans 14 residues. Germline V gene sequence: CDR1 MNHEY, CDR2 SMNVEV (reference sequence). The ends were cut back, 3 bases at V and 0 bases at J, with 8 bases in the middle. The CDR3: CASSLLGHQETQYF. In DNA, the CDR3 is TGTGCCAGCAGTTTGTTAGGGCACCAAGAGACCCAGTACTTC.

V usage is TRBV18 and J usage is TRBJ2-1; D is unclear. The CDR3 consists of 11 residues. The germline gives CDR1 KGHSH, CDR2 LQKENI. V was shortened by 3 bases and J by 9 bases, with 6 bases between the two germline ends. The CDR3 protein is CASSPLLEQFF. The CDR3 coding sequence is TGTGCCAGCTCACCTCTCCTTGAGCAGTTCTTC.

The chain links TRBV6-4 to TRBJ2-2, with D hard to call. Germline V CDR1 and CDR2: MRHNA, SNTAGT. The CDR3 sequence is 13 residues long. V shed 2 bases and J shed 3 bases, with 4 bases lying between them. CDR3 in amino acids: CASSDGDTGELFF. DNA of the CDR3: TGTGCCAGCAGTGACGGGGACACCGGGGAGCTGTTTTTT.

This sequence joins TRBV5-1 and TRBJ2-5; no clear D gene. From germline, CDR1 is SGHRS and CDR2 YFSETQ. The V end was cut by 7 bases, the J end by 0 bases, with 16 bases between. This CDR3 comprises 15 residues. The CDR3 DNA sequence: TGCGCCAGCGGTCGTGGGTGGATCGACCAAGAGACCCAGTACTTC. Translation: CASGRGWIDQETQYF.